This T cell receptor beta chain was identified in a study of OX40 agonist ivuxolimab in advanced cancers. This CDR3 is built from 11 residues. Per the germline V gene, CDR1 is GTSNPN and CDR2 is SVGIG (reference sequence). Trimming took 5 bases from V and 2 from J, leaving 4 bases between them. Profiled with immunoSEQ multiplex PCR; TCRdb holds only in-frame clones, not every one. The table has 100,000 to 110,000 clones, under 95% seen once. This clone was found once. This TCR derives from an adult with an advanced solid tumor such as melanoma, head and neck, liver or kidney cancer. The specimen was CD4+ or CD8+ T cells sorted from blood, collected in a trial of the OX40 agonist ivuxolimab. The J gene is TRBJ1-3, the V gene TRBV30, with D unclear. The CDR3 protein is CAWGTGNTIYF. CDR3 DNA sequence: TGTGCCTGGGGGACTGGAAACACCATATATTTT.